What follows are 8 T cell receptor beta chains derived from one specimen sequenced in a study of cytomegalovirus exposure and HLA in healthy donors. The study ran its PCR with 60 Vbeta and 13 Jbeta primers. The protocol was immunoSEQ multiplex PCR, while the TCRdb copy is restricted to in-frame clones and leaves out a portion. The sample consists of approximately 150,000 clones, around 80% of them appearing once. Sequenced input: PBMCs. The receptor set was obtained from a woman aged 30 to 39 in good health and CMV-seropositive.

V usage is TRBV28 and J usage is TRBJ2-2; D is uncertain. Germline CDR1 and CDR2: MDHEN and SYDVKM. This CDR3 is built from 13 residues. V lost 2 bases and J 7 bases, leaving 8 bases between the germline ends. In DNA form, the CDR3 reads TGTGCCAGCAGTTTAGAGGTTAGCGGGGAGCTGTTTTTT. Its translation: CASSLEVSGELFF.

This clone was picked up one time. The DNA of the CDR3 is TGCAGCCCCCAGGGGTTCTACAATGAGCAGTTCTTC. Encoded protein: CSPQGFYNEQFF. The J gene is TRBJ2-1, the V gene TRBV29-1; possible D gene TRBD1, 6 bases. The CDR3 spans 12 residues. The V gene's germline CDR1 is SQVTM and CDR2 ANQGSEA. V gave up 8 bases and J gave up 3 bases, with 11 bases separating them.

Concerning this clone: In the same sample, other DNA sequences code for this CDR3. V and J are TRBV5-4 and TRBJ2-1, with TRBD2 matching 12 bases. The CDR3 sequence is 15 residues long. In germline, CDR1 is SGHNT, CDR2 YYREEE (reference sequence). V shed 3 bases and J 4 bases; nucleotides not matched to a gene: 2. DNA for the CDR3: TGTGCCAGCAGCTCTGGACTAGCGGGGTACAATGAGCAGTTCTTC. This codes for CASSSGLAGYNEQFF.

This CDR3 is CASSVNRLTYEQYF. CDR3 nucleotide sequence: TGTGCCAGCAGTGTCAACAGGCTTACCTACGAGCAGTACTTC. The chain is built from TRBV6-4 and TRBJ2-7; possibly TRBD1 for D (5 bases). The V gene lost 4 bases and the J gene lost 2 bases, with 12 bases spanning the gap. Germline values: CDR1 MRHNA, CDR2 SNTAGT. The CDR3 has 14 amino acids.

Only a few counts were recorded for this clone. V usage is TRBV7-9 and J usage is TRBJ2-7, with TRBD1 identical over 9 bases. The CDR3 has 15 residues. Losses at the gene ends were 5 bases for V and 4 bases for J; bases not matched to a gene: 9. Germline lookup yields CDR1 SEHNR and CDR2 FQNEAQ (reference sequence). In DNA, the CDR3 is TGTGCCAGCAGCCAACAGGGGGCGGTAGGGTACGAGCAGTACTTC. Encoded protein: CASSQQGAVGYEQYF.

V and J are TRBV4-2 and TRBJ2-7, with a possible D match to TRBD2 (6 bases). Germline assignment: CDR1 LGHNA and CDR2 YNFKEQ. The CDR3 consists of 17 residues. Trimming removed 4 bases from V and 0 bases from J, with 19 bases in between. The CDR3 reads CASSRLGVGTASYEQYF. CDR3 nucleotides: TGTGCCAGCAGCCGCCTTGGGGTCGGGACTGCCTCCTACGAGCAGTACTTC.

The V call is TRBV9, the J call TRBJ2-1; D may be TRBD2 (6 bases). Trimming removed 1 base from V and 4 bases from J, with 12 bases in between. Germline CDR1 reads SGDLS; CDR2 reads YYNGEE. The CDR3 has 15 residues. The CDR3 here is CASSVLGGNYNEQFF. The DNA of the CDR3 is TGTGCCAGCAGCGTACTTGGCGGGAATTACAATGAGCAGTTCTTC.

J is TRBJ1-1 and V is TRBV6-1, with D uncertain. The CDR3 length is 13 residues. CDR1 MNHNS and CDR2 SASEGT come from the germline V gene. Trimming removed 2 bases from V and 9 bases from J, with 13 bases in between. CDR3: CASSEPDTRKAFF. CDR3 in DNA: TGTGCCAGCAGTGAACCCGACACTCGGAAAGCTTTCTTT.